The next 26 T cell receptor beta chains were all read from a single sample in a study of cytomegalovirus exposure and HLA in healthy donors. The PCR was carried out with 60 Vbeta primers and 13 Jbeta primers. TCRdb's table, derived via immunoSEQ multiplex PCR, lists solely in-frame clones and lacks some. Of tens of thousands of clones listed, 78% are singletons. Specimen: PBMCs. These receptors originate from a male donor in good health and CMV-seropositive.

The rearrangement uses TRBV5-1 and TRBJ2-1; D is perhaps TRBD2 (6 bases). There are 14 residues in the CDR3. With 3 bases removed from V and 6 bases from J, the gap between germline ends came to 13 bases. Germline V gene lookup returns CDR1 SGHRS and CDR2 YFSETQ. The CDR3 region is CASSSDPEGNEQFF. In DNA form, the CDR3 reads TGCGCCAGCAGCTCCGACCCGGAGGGCAATGAGCAGTTCTTC. The full variable domain, its missing parts supplied by reference TRBV5-1 and TRBJ2-1, is KAGVTQTPRYLIKTRGQQVTLSCSPISGHRSVSWYQQTPGQGLQFLFEYFSETQRNKGNFPGRFSGRQFSNSRSEMNVSTLELGDSALYLCASSSDPEGNEQFFGPGTRLTVL.

The CDR3 protein is CASSTASGDTIYF. The CDR3 DNA sequence: TGTGCCAGCAGTACAGCAAGCGGTGACACCATATATTTT. This sequence joins TRBV28 and TRBJ1-3; D is unresolved. The V end was cut by 5 bases, the J end by 8 bases, with 13 bases between. Germline-derived CDR1 and CDR2 are MDHEN and SYDVKM. CDR3 length equals 13 residues.

This clone was found a few times. This sequence joins TRBV4-2 and TRBJ2-7, with D possibly matching TRBD2 (5 bases). Germline lookup yields CDR1 LGHNA and CDR2 YNFKEQ. The CDR3 has 17 amino acids. Trimming took 5 bases from V and 2 from J, leaving 22 bases between them. The CDR3 spells CASSLSQFSVNPYEQYF. The CDR3 DNA sequence: TGTGCCAGCAGCTTGTCTCAGTTTAGCGTAAACCCCTACGAGCAGTACTTC.

The chain combines TRBV19 with TRBJ1-5; D unresolved. This CDR3 has 16 amino acids. Germline CDR1 and CDR2: LNHDA and SQIVND (reference sequence). Trimming took off 2 bases at V and 0 bases at J, with 11 bases between the two ends. CDR3 residues: CASSIRVRNSNQPQHF. The CDR3 DNA follows: TGTGCCAGTAGTATACGTGTCAGAAATAGCAATCAGCCCCAGCATTTT.

The chain is built from TRBV6-1 and TRBJ1-4, with 7 nucleotides matching TRBD1. The junction had 6 bases not matched to a gene; V was cut back by 7 bases and J by 4 bases. The CDR3 is 14 amino acids. The germline V gene encodes CDR1 MNHNS and CDR2 SASEGT. The CDR3 region has the DNA TGTGCCAGCACGGGAGGGGACAGTAATGAAAAACTGTTTTTT. Residues: CASTGGDSNEKLFF.

This rearrangement joins TRBV7-9 to TRBJ1-1; D ambiguous. Germline-derived CDR1 and CDR2 are SEHNR and FQNEAQ (reference sequence). Trimming removed 0 bases at V and 6 bases at J, with 8 bases between. CDR3 length: 13 amino acids. As DNA, the CDR3 is TGTGCCAGCAGCTTAGCGCGGGAGGCTGAAGCTTTCTTT. Protein product: CASSLAREAEAFF. The full variable domain, its missing parts supplied by reference TRBV7-9 and TRBJ1-1, is DTGVSQNPRHKITKRGQNVTFRCDPISEHNRLYWYRQTLGQGPEFLTYFQNEAQLEKSRLLSDRFSAERPKGSFSTLEIQRTEQGDSAMYLCASSLAREAEAFFGQGTRLTVV.

The V call is TRBV7-9, the J call TRBJ2-1; D possibly corresponds to TRBD2 (6 bases). V lost 1 base and J lost 7, with 14 bases in between. Germline V gives CDR1 SEHNR, CDR2 FQNEAQ (reference sequence). The CDR3 length is 15 residues. CDR3 DNA: TGTGCCAGCAGCTTAGGTGTCTTAGCGGCGAATGAGCAGTTCTTC. It codes for CASSLGVLAANEQFF.

V and J are TRBV13 and TRBJ1-1, with 7 positions matching TRBD1. There are 15 residues in the CDR3. J lost 0 bases, V lost 8 bases, and 9 bases had no gene match. The V gene's germline CDR1 is PRHDT and CDR2 FYEKMQ (reference sequence). The CDR3, as DNA: TGTGCCAGCCGAACCCGACAGGGTATGAACACTGAAGCTTTCTTT. It specifies CASRTRQGMNTEAFF.

The chain joins TRBV7-8 to TRBJ2-5; 7 bases agree with TRBD2. Germline-derived CDR1 and CDR2 are SGHVS and FQNEAQ. The J segment lost 7 bases and the V segment lost 3 bases, leaving 17 bases of the junction unmatched. CDR3 length: 17 residues. The CDR3 region is CASSFLGGFREVGTQYF. The CDR3, as DNA: TGTGCCAGCAGCTTTCTGGGGGGGTTCAGGGAGGTGGGGACCCAGTACTTC. The full variable domain, its missing parts supplied by reference TRBV7-8 and TRBJ2-5, is GAGVSQSPRYKVAKRGQDVALRCDPISGHVSLFWYQQALGQGPEFLTYFQNEAQLDKSGLPSDRFFAERPEGSVSTLKIQRTQQEDSAVYLCASSFLGGFREVGTQYFGPGTRLLVL.

The chain has TRBV5-6 and TRBJ1-6; 7 bases are shared with TRBD1. The CDR3 is 14 amino acids. V was pared by 4 bases and J by 9 bases, with 7 bases of the junction left unmatched. Germline V gene lookup returns CDR1 SGHDT and CDR2 YYEEEE. The CDR3 loop reads CASSRRDSLSPLHF. The CDR3 nucleotides read TGTGCCAGCAGCCGTAGGGACAGCCTTTCACCCCTCCACTTT.

J is TRBJ2-1 and V is TRBV6-4; 8 nucleotides align to TRBD2. The ends lost 0 bases at V and 2 bases at J; junction bases unmatched: 0. From germline, CDR1 is MRHNA and CDR2 SNTAGT. The length of the CDR3 is 15 residues. The CDR3, as DNA: TGTGCCAGCAGTGACTCAGCGGGAGCCTACAATGAGCAGTTCTTC. Its translation: CASSDSAGAYNEQFF.

This clone was picked up one time. The junction departs from the called germline gene at one end, perhaps through a read error. This chain connects TRBV27 to TRBJ2-5; no firm D call. The CDR3 is made up of 11 amino acids. The V gene's germline CDR1 is MNHEY and CDR2 SMNVEV (reference sequence). CDR3 region: CASKYEEAQYF. The CDR3 DNA reads as TGTGCCAGCAAATATGAAGAGGCCCAGTACTTC.

This clone was counted a few times. This sequence joins TRBV19 and TRBJ2-6, with D possibly matching TRBD2 (6 bases). Trimming removed 7 bases from V and 0 bases from J, with 22 bases in between. CDR3 length equals 19 residues. In germline, CDR1 is LNHDA, CDR2 SQIVND (reference sequence). The CDR3 nucleotides are TGTGCCAGTAACGGGCAACACTGGCGGGGCTGCTCTGGGGCCAACGTCCTGACTTTC. This translates into CASNGQHWRGCSGANVLTF.

The genes are TRBV9 and TRBJ1-5; perhaps TRBD1 as D (6 bases). CDR1 SGDLS and CDR2 YYNGEE come from the germline V gene. This CDR3 comprises 15 residues. Trimming left V 3 bases short and J 4 bases short, with 14 bases between. The CDR3 coding sequence is TGTGCCAGCAGCGATTGGACAGTGGAGAATCAGCCCCAGCATTTT. Amino acids: CASSDWTVENQPQHF.

This chain uses TRBV4-1 with TRBJ2-7, with unresolved D. The CDR3 length is 14 residues. Germline V gene data show CDR1 as MGHRA and CDR2 as YSYEKL. The germline V and J ends were trimmed by 4 bases and 3 bases, with 13 bases remaining between them. The CDR3 sequence: CASSRQQQNYEQYF. The CDR3 DNA sequence: TGCGCCAGCAGCCGCCAACAGCAAAACTACGAGCAGTACTTC.

V usage is TRBV7-8 and J usage is TRBJ2-2; TRBD2 might be the D (6 bases). The CDR3 covers 15 residues. Germline lookup yields CDR1 SGHVS and CDR2 FQNEAQ. V was clipped by 1 base and J by 6 bases, with 12 bases between them. CDR3 in DNA: TGTGCCAGCAGCTTAGTAATCGGAGGGGCCGGGGAGCTGTTTTTT. This encodes CASSLVIGGAGELFF.

The count of this clone is one. V gene TRBV2 combines with J gene TRBJ1-1, with a weak D call TRBD1 (6 bases). Germline values: CDR1 SNHLY, CDR2 FYNNEI. The V end lost 8 bases, the J end lost 1 base, and 14 bases lay between the germline ends. The CDR3 spans 14 residues. The CDR3 DNA sequence: TGTGCCAGCCCTGGGGGCCTCGGGAACACTGAAGCTTTCTTT. It codes for CASPGGLGNTEAFF.

The chain recombines TRBV2 with TRBJ2-7; D is unresolved. CDR1 is SNHLY, CDR2 FYNNEI, per germline. V shed 3 bases and J shed 6 bases, with 6 bases lying between them. The CDR3 sequence is 11 residues long. As DNA, the CDR3 is TGTGCCAGCAGTGACGGTGGCGAGCAGTACTTC. As protein: CASSDGGEQYF.

The chain employs TRBV5-6 and TRBJ2-5, with D possibly being TRBD1 (5 bases). Germline CDR1 and CDR2: SGHDT and YYEEEE. The CDR3 extends over 14 amino acids. Trimming took 2 bases from V and 5 from J, leaving 13 bases between them. Here the CDR3 reads CASSLGVVGETQYF. The CDR3, as DNA: TGTGCCAGCAGCTTAGGGGTAGTAGGCGAGACCCAGTACTTC.

V and J are TRBV9 and TRBJ2-2; D is possibly TRBD2 (6 bases). The CDR3 is 16 amino acids. Germline loops: CDR1 SGDLS, CDR2 YYNGEE. V was trimmed by 3 bases and J by 6 bases, leaving 18 bases between them. CDR3 coding DNA: TGTGCCAGCAGCGCCGGGTGGAGGGGCGAGGCCGGGGAGCTGTTTTTT. Protein: CASSAGWRGEAGELFF.

This rearrangement joins TRBV7-2 to TRBJ2-7; 7 positions match TRBD1. Per the germline V gene, CDR1 is SGHTA and CDR2 is FQGNSA. The CDR3 sequence is 14 residues long. J lost 4 bases, V lost 4 bases, and 7 bases had no gene match. In DNA form, the CDR3 reads TGTGCCAGCAGCTCATACAGGGGTGGGTACGAGCAGTACTTC. Its translation: CASSSYRGGYEQYF.

This rearrangement joins TRBV25-1 to TRBJ2-1; a weak D match, TRBD2 (6 bases). V lost 1 base, J lost 9 bases, and 16 bases lay in between. The CDR3 has 15 amino acids. The germline V gene has CDR1 MGHDK and CDR2 SYGVNS. The CDR3 spells CASSESKGRGAEQFF. In DNA, the CDR3 is TGTGCCAGCAGTGAATCTAAGGGGCGGGGTGCTGAGCAGTTCTTC.

The V call is TRBV2, the J call TRBJ2-7, with D perhaps matching TRBD2 (5 bases). The V gene lost 7 bases and the J gene lost 1 base, with 8 bases spanning the gap. CDR3 length equals 12 residues. Germline values: CDR1 SNHLY, CDR2 FYNNEI. The CDR3 DNA is TGTGCCAGCACTCTAGCATCCTACGAGCAGTACTTC. Its translation is CASTLASYEQYF.

In this sample, this clone turned up once. V gene TRBV6-5 combines with J gene TRBJ2-2; 8 bases are a match to TRBD1. Germline V lookup: CDR1 MNHEY, CDR2 SVGAGI. V shed 4 bases and J 1 base; nucleotides not matched to a gene: 5. The CDR3 loop spans 16 amino acids. The CDR3 nucleotides are TGTGCCAGCAGTTTTTCCGGGACAGGGAACACCGGGGAGCTGTTTTTT. This codes for CASSFSGTGNTGELFF.

This chain joins TRBV9 and TRBJ2-3, with D perhaps TRBD2 (7 bases). The germline V and J ends were trimmed by 6 bases and 4 bases, with 12 bases remaining between them. This CDR3 has 13 residues. Germline V CDR1 and CDR2: SGDLS, YYNGEE. CDR3 bases: TGTGCCAGCAAGGGGGGAGGGGCAGATACGCAGTATTTT. Translation: CASKGGGADTQYF.

The V and J genes are TRBV27 and TRBJ2-1; 7 bases align to TRBD1. The CDR3 length is 15 residues. V lost 5 bases and J lost 3; bases outside the gene matches: 7. Germline CDR1 and CDR2: MNHEY and SMNVEV (reference sequence). In DNA, the CDR3 is TGTGCCAGCAGTGCGACAGGGATGGGCTACAATGAGCAGTTCTTC. Its protein product is CASSATGMGYNEQFF.